Below are 11 T cell receptor beta chains sequenced from a single sample in a study of T-cell reconstitution after alpha-beta-depleted transplantation in children. A TCRbeta library incorporating unique molecular identifiers was prepared. A single record per CDR3 protein comes from TCRdb applying MiXCR to the PCR reads. There are about 360,000 distinct CDR3 sequences in the sample; approximately 12% occur only once, and 4.3% lies in the top ten. Sequenced here: PBMCs, sampled from the stem cell graft. The receptor set was obtained from a human donor who donated a stem cell graft to a child with Fanconi anemia.

V and J are TRBV7-2 and TRBJ2-5, with 8 nucleotides matching TRBD1. The germline V gene encodes CDR1 SGHTA and CDR2 FQGNSA. Trimming at V came to 5 bases and at J to 5 bases, leaving 10 bases not matched to a gene. The CDR3 runs 15 residues. The CDR3 region is CASSGRQGSWETQYF. For the CDR3, the DNA is TGTGCCAGCAGCGGGCGACAGGGGAGCTGGGAGACCCAGTACTTC.

This clonotype was found a few times. The rearrangement uses TRBV6-1 and TRBJ1-4, with D possibly matching TRBD1 (6 bases). CDR1 is MNHNS and CDR2 is SASEGT in the germline V gene. V lost 6 bases and J 0 bases, leaving 11 bases between the germline ends. This CDR3 region has 15 residues. The CDR3 region has the DNA TGTGCCAGCAGACCGACAGGAACAACTAATGAAAAACTGTTTTTT. It yields the protein CASRPTGTTNEKLFF.

The rearrangement joins TRBV3-1 to TRBJ2-7, with D perhaps TRBD2 (5 bases). With 0 bases removed from V and 4 bases from J, the gap between germline ends came to 7 bases. CDR1 LGHDT and CDR2 YNNKEL come from the germline V gene (reference sequence). This CDR3 has 13 residues. The CDR3 loop reads CASSQDPGYEQYF. DNA for the CDR3: TGTGCCAGCAGCCAAGATCCGGGATACGAGCAGTACTTC.

This clonotype was seen at least ten times. This chain joins TRBV12-3 or TRBV12-4 and TRBJ2-5; possible D gene TRBD1, 6 bases. This CDR3 comprises 13 residues. V gave up 1 base and J gave up 5 bases, with 8 bases separating them. The CDR3: CASSLGGLETQYF. The CDR3 coding sequence is TGTGCCAGCAGTTTAGGGGGGCTCGAGACCCAGTACTTC.

The genes are TRBV7-2 and TRBJ2-7, with D hard to call. The V gene's germline CDR1 is SGHTA and CDR2 FQGNSA. The CDR3 length is 13 residues. Trimming shortened V by 2 bases and J by 2 bases, and 7 bases separated the two germline ends. The CDR3 spells CASSLSLAYEQYF. CDR3 coding DNA: TGTGCCAGCAGCTTATCCCTAGCCTACGAGCAGTACTTC.

V and J are TRBV28 and TRBJ1-2; 7 bases are a match to TRBD1. The trim removed 8 bases at V and 7 bases at J, leaving 13 bases unmatched. This CDR3 has 14 amino acids. Germline CDR1 is MDHEN and CDR2 is SYDVKM. This CDR3 is CASLEDRVVGGYTF. Written as DNA, the CDR3 is TGTGCCAGCCTCGAAGACAGGGTAGTTGGTGGCTACACCTTC.

This clonotype was seen more than once but under ten times. The genes are TRBV7-8 and TRBJ2-7; D tentatively reads TRBD1 or TRBD2 (5 bases each). Per the germline V gene, CDR1 is SGHVS and CDR2 is FQNEAQ. V dropped 1 base and J dropped 9 bases, with 22 bases sitting between them. The CDR3 runs 16 residues. CDR3 amino acids: CASSLVLGDQDTRQYV. CDR3 nucleotide sequence: TGTGCCAGCAGCTTAGTCTTAGGGGACCAAGATACGAGGCAGTACGTC.

This clonotype was counted a single time. Given the absence of the conserved phenylalanine or tryptophan at the CDR3 end, a read error is likely. The chain links TRBV5-5 to TRBJ2-2, with TRBD2 as a possible D gene (6 bases). Per the germline V gene, CDR1 is SGHKS and CDR2 is YYEKEE (reference sequence). The V end was cut by 4 bases, the J end by 6 bases, with 13 bases between. The CDR3 spans 14 residues. This chain's CDR3 is CASSRGTPSGELFC. CDR3 in DNA: TGTGCCAGCAGCCGCGGGACCCCCTCCGGGGAGCTGTTTTGT.

The chain recombines TRBV29-1 with TRBJ2-3; 13 bases match TRBD2. Germline V gene lookup returns CDR1 SQVTM and CDR2 ANQGSEA. The CDR3 contains 18 residues. J lost 2 bases, V lost 0 bases, and 8 bases had no gene match. For the CDR3, the DNA is TGCAGCGTTGAAGATGCCCCGACTAGCGGGGGGCCCACAGATACGCAGTATTTT. This sequence encodes CSVEDAPTSGGPTDTQYF.

This clonotype was counted at least ten times. V usage is TRBV7-9 and J usage is TRBJ1-1, with D uncertain. Per germline, CDR1 SEHNR and CDR2 FQNEAQ (reference sequence). The CDR3 contains 12 residues. Trimming removed 3 bases from V and 3 bases from J, with 5 bases in between. The CDR3 DNA sequence: TGTGCCAGCAGCTTTGAGTACACTGAAGCTTTCTTT. This translates into CASSFEYTEAFF.

This clonotype was seen many times. The chain uses TRBV12-3 or TRBV12-4 and TRBJ2-3; TRBD2 matches at 12 bases. The CDR3 totals 15 residues. V was clipped by 5 bases and J by 4 bases; unmatched bases: 4. CDR3 amino acids: CASSTGTSGPDTQYF. DNA of the CDR3: TGTGCCAGCAGTACCGGGACTAGCGGGCCAGATACGCAGTATTTT.